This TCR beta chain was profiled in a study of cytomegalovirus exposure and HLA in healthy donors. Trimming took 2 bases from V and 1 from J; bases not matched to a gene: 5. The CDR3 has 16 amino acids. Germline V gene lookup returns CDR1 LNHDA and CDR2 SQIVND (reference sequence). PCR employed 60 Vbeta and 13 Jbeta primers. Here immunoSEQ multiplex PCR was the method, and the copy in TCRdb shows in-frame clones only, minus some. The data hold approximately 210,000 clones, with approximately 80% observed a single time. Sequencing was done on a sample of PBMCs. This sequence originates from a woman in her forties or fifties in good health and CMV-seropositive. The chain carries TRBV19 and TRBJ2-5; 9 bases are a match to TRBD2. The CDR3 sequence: CASSIRAGGLQETQYF. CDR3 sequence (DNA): TGTGCCAGTAGTATAAGAGCGGGGGGCCTCCAAGAGACCCAGTACTTC. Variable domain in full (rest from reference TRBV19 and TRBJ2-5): DGGITQSPKYLFRKEGQNVTLSCEQNLNHDAMYWYRQDPGQGLRLIYYSQIVNDFQKGDIAEGYSVSREKKESFPLTVTSAQKNPTAFYLCASSIRAGGLQETQYFGPGTRLLVL.